These T cell receptor beta chains were read from a single sample in a study of vaccination effects on CD4 cells after COVID-19. Which antigens these TCRs recognize remains unknown. Some clones are missing from TCRdb's copy, which holds only in-frame ones; the method was immunoSEQ multiplex PCR. The table lists some 68,000 clones, roughly 80% of them singletons. Sequences were derived from CD4+ T cells from PBMCs cultured with HCoV-OC43 spike peptides, sampled before COVID-19 vaccination. These receptors were obtained from a human donor who received a COVID-19 vaccine. Both conserved end residues are part of each CDR3. Fields, in order: clone size, J gene, V gene, D gene, CDR3 DNA, CDR3 protein. D genes are given only for firm matches. Clone size is stated in some rows and not others, as once, few, many or a class when expanded.

NA	TRBJ1-6	TRBV4-1	NA	TGCGCCAGCAGCCAAGACATGACTGCCTCCTCCTATAATTCACCCCTCCACTTT	CASSQDMTASSYNSPLHF
NA	TRBJ1-4	TRBV6-5	NA	TGTGCCAGCAGCCCGACATACTCAACTAATGAAAAACTGTTTTTT	CASSPTYSTNEKLFF
few	TRBJ2-1	TRBV11-3	NA	TGTGCCAGCAGCTTAGGTGAGAGCTCCTACAATGAGCAGTTCTTC	CASSLGESSYNEQFF
NA	TRBJ2-5	TRBV5-1	NA	TGCGCCAGCAGCTTGGCACAGACTTTCCAAGAGACCCAGTACTTC	CASSLAQTFQETQYF
NA	TRBJ1-6	TRBV5-1	TRBD1	TGCGCCAGCAGCACAGGGGGGCTGAATAATTCACCCCTCCACTTT	CASSTGGLNNSPLHF
NA	TRBJ2-3	TRBV9	NA	TGTGCCAGCAGTAGAGGGATTGGAACAGATACGCAGTATTTT	CASSRGIGTDTQYF
once	TRBJ2-5	TRBV5-1	NA	TGCGCCAGCAGCTTGTTTGGCAGAGGAGGCCAAGAGACCCAGTACTTC	CASSLFGRGGQETQYF
NA	TRBJ2-2	TRBV29-1	TRBD1	TGCAGCGCTGGACAGGGGATGGCCGGGGAGCTGTTTTTT	CSAGQGMAGELFF
NA	TRBJ2-5	TRBV19	TRBD2	TGTGCCAGTAGTGTTCGGACTAGCGGGTCCCCCCCGGAGACCCAGTACTTC	CASSVRTSGSPPETQYF
NA	TRBJ1-1	TRBV3-1/TRBV3-2	NA	TGTGCCAGCAGCCAAGACACCATGAACACTGAAGCTTTCTTT	CASSQDTMNTEAFF
NA	TRBJ2-2	TRBV5-4	NA	TGTGCCAGCAGCTTGGGACTAGACGCCGGGGAGCTGTTTTTT	CASSLGLDAGELFF
NA	TRBJ2-3	TRBV2	NA	TGTGCCAGCAGTGAACGGTCACTGGGAGTTACGCAGTATTTT	CASSERSLGVTQYF
NA	TRBJ2-3	TRBV5-1	NA	TGCGCCAGCAGCTTGGGTCTCAGCACAGATACGCAGTATTTT	CASSLGLSTDTQYF
NA	TRBJ1-5	TRBV6-2/TRBV6-3	NA	TGTGCCAGCAGTCCCTGGAGGGATAGCAATCAGCCCCAGCATTTT	CASSPWRDSNQPQHF
NA	TRBJ2-5	TRBV27	NA	TGTGCCAGCAGTCCCCGGGGATCGACCCCCATATGGGAGACCCAGTACTTC	CASSPRGSTPIWETQYF
NA	TRBJ1-5	TRBV5-1	NA	TGCGCCAGCAGCTTGGAATCCAGGGATCAGCCCCAGCATTTT	CASSLESRDQPQHF
NA	TRBJ1-2	TRBV5-1	NA	TGCGCCAGCAGCTTGGACAGGGTTGAGAACTATGGCTACACCTTC	CASSLDRVENYGYTF
NA	TRBJ2-1	TRBV18	NA	TGTGCCAGCTCACCCGTAGGGTACAATGAGCAGTTCTTC	CASSPVGYNEQFF
NA	TRBJ1-3	TRBV6-5	TRBD1	TGTGCCAGCAGACTTACCGGACAGGGGGCTAACACCATATATTTT	CASRLTGQGANTIYF
few	TRBJ1-5	TRBV12-3/TRBV12-4	NA	TGTGCCAGCAGTTTAGGGGGAAAACAGCCCCAGCATTTT	CASSLGGKQPQHF
NA	TRBJ2-5	TRBV28	NA	TGTGCCAGCAGTTCGGGACACAGAAAAGAGACCCAGTACTTC	CASSSGHRKETQYF
NA	TRBJ2-3	TRBV5-1	NA	TGCGCCAGCAGCTTGGGCCCTACAGATACGCAGTATTTT	CASSLGPTDTQYF
NA	TRBJ1-1	TRBV11-1	NA	TGTGCCAGCAGCTGGGGCCGGAACACTGAAGCTTTCTTT	CASSWGRNTEAFF
NA	TRBJ1-2	TRBV5-1	NA	TGCGCCAGCAGCTATTACAGGGATGGCTACACCTTC	CASSYYRDGYTF
NA	TRBJ2-3	TRBV19	TRBD1	TGTGCCAGTAGTAAGGACAGGTTGGGCACAGATACGCAGTATTTT	CASSKDRLGTDTQYF
few	TRBJ1-5	TRBV28	TRBD1	TGTGCCAGCAGTATTACAGGGGGCGTTCAGCCCCAGCATTTT	CASSITGGVQPQHF
few	TRBJ1-3	TRBV5-8	NA	TGTGCCAGCAGCTTAGTTGTAAGCTACTCTGGAAACACCATATATTTT	CASSLVVSYSGNTIYF
NA	TRBJ2-3	TRBV28	NA	TGTGCCAGCAGTGCCCCAGGCAAGACCGGGACAGATACGCAGTATTTT	CASSAPGKTGTDTQYF
NA	TRBJ1-2	TRBV2	NA	TGTGCCAGCAGGATATTCAGGGGAGGAGGCTATGGCTACACCTTC	CASRIFRGGGYGYTF
NA	TRBJ2-1	TRBV9	NA	TGTGCCAGCAGCGTGCAGGGAAAGGCCTACAATGAGCAGTTCTTC	CASSVQGKAYNEQFF
once	TRBJ1-2	TRBV18	TRBD1	TGTGCCAGCTCACCGGGACAGGGGCAGAACTATGGCTACACCTTC	CASSPGQGQNYGYTF
NA	TRBJ2-3	TRBV19	NA	TGTGCCAGTAGTACCCCGTCTCTAGCGAGAAGCACAGATACGCAGTATTTT	CASSTPSLARSTDTQYF
NA	TRBJ2-5	TRBV7-2	NA	TGTGCCAGCAGCTTAGTTGTGACAGGAGAAGAGACCCAGTACTTC	CASSLVVTGEETQYF
once	TRBJ1-4	TRBV18	NA	TGTGCCAGCTCACCAAGGCCAGGGACTGAAAAACTGTTTTTT	CASSPRPGTEKLFF
few	TRBJ1-1	TRBV18	NA	TGTGCCAGCTCACCACCGTGGCCGGGGAACACTGAAGCTTTCTTT	CASSPPWPGNTEAFF
NA	TRBJ2-3	TRBV5-1	NA	TGCGCCAGCAGCTTGCAGCGCGGTAGCACAGATACGCAGTATTTT	CASSLQRGSTDTQYF
NA	TRBJ1-1	TRBV15	NA	TGTGCCACCAGCAGGGAGACAGCGTCTGAAGCTTTCTTT	CATSRETASEAFF
NA	TRBJ1-2	TRBV4-2	TRBD1	TGTGCCAGCGGTTTGGAGACAGGGACGGTCTATGGCTACACCTTC	CASGLETGTVYGYTF
NA	TRBJ2-2	TRBV5-1	TRBD1	TGCGCCAGCCAGCAAACAGGGGGCGCGAACACCGGGGAGCTGTTTTTT	CASQQTGGANTGELFF
NA	TRBJ2-2	TRBV5-6	TRBD1	TGTGCCAGCAGCTTGGTTGTGGCGACAGGGACGAACACCGGGGAGCTGTTTTTT	CASSLVVATGTNTGELFF
NA	TRBJ2-5	TRBV14	NA	TGTGCCAGCAGCCAAGTCCAAAGTAACCAGTACTTC	CASSQVQSNQYF
NA	TRBJ2-1	TRBV27	NA	TGTGCCAGCAGTTTTTCCCCCTCTCGGGTGTACAATGAGCAGTTCTTC	CASSFSPSRVYNEQFF
NA	TRBJ2-5	TRBV23-1	NA	TGCGCCAGCAATATTAAGCCTCGACGGCGGCAAGAGACCCAGTACTTC	CASNIKPRRRQETQYF
few	TRBJ1-2	TRBV4-2	NA	TGTGCCAGCAGCCAAGAGATCCGGGGCGCTAACTATGGCTACACCTTC	CASSQEIRGANYGYTF
NA	TRBJ2-5	TRBV15	TRBD1	TGTGCCACCAGCAGAGGCCCTGGACAGGGTCAAGAGACCCAGTACTTC	CATSRGPGQGQETQYF